The 28 T cell receptor beta chains given below trace back to one sample, sequenced in a study of blood T cell repertoires in COVID-19. Profiling relied on immunoSEQ multiplex PCR, and the TCRdb table lists in-frame clones only, not all of them. The data show about 200,000 clones, about 85% seen once. The specimen was peripheral blood. Receptors originate from an elderly woman with acute or convalescent COVID-19.

This clone was counted only a few times. This chain connects TRBV19 to TRBJ1-2, with 9 bases aligning to TRBD1. The CDR3 contains 14 residues. The germline V gene has CDR1 LNHDA and CDR2 SQIVND (reference sequence). The V gene end was trimmed by 8 bases and the J gene end by 6 bases; junction bases not matched to a gene: 10. This CDR3 is CASVSFGQGHGYTF. The CDR3 region has the DNA TGTGCCAGTGTATCTTTCGGACAGGGGCATGGCTACACCTTC.

The chain is built from TRBV6-5 and TRBJ2-7; tentatively, D is TRBD1 (5 bases). The germline V gene encodes CDR1 MNHEY and CDR2 SVGAGI. This CDR3 region has 15 residues. The V end was cut by 7 bases, the J end by 7 bases, with 23 bases between. The CDR3 DNA reads as TGTGCCAGCACCACCCATGGGCAGGGCGTCCGGGAGCAGTACTTC. It specifies CASTTHGQGVREQYF.

This clone was seen only a few times. Here the CDR3 reads CASSLGQGAITEAFF. CDR3 nucleotides: TGTGCCAGCAGCCTGGGACAGGGGGCGATCACTGAAGCTTTCTTT. The genes are TRBV7-9 and TRBJ1-1; 12 nucleotides match TRBD1. This CDR3 is built from 15 residues. V lost 5 bases, J lost 4 bases, and 5 bases stayed unmatched. Germline V gene lookup returns CDR1 SEHNR and CDR2 FQNEAQ (reference sequence).

V gene TRBV28 combines with J gene TRBJ1-2; D unresolved. The V gene lost 6 bases and the J gene lost 5 bases, with 7 bases spanning the gap. This CDR3 is built from 11 residues. Per the germline V gene, CDR1 is MDHEN and CDR2 is SYDVKM. The CDR3 nucleotides read TGTGCCAGCAGCCAGGTATATGGCTACACCTTC. The encoded protein is CASSQVYGYTF.

The table lists this clone with a count of one. This chain links TRBV7-2 with TRBJ1-2; D is unclear. V lost 1 base and J 4 bases, leaving 13 bases between the germline ends. Germline V lookup: CDR1 SGHTA, CDR2 FQGNSA. This CDR3 is 15 amino acids long. DNA of the CDR3: TGTGCCAGCAGCTTAGGGCAGCCCGGGAGCTATGGCTACACCTTC. This sequence encodes CASSLGQPGSYGYTF. The full variable domain, its missing parts supplied by reference TRBV7-2 and TRBJ1-2, is GAGVSQSPSNKVTEKGKDVELRCDPISGHTALYWYRQSLGQGLEFLIYFQGNSAPDKSGLPSDRFSAERTGGSVSTLTIQRTQQEDSAVYLCASSLGQPGSYGYTFGSGTRLTVV.

V usage is TRBV4-1 and J usage is TRBJ1-3; the match to TRBD1 covers 7 bases. The V gene end was trimmed by 1 base and the J gene end by 6 bases; junction bases not matched to a gene: 3. The germline gives CDR1 MGHRA, CDR2 YSYEKL. The CDR3 loop spans 14 amino acids. The CDR3 bases are TGCGCCAGCAGCCAAGGTACAGGGGCAAACACCATATATTTT. It codes for CASSQGTGANTIYF.

The rearrangement links TRBV5-6 to TRBJ1-2, with D unresolved. Germline CDR1 and CDR2: SGHDT and YYEEEE. The V end lost 4 bases, the J end lost 1 base, and 11 bases lay between the germline ends. This CDR3 contains 14 residues. As DNA, the CDR3 is TGTGCCAGCAGCCCCCAACAGATTAACTATGGCTACACCTTC. This codes for CASSPQQINYGYTF.

This sequence joins TRBV7-3 and TRBJ1-6; no definite D call. The CDR3 covers 14 residues. Germline V gene lookup returns CDR1 SGHTA and CDR2 FQGTGA. Between the trimmed V and J ends, which lost 4 bases and 6 bases, there was a span of 10 bases. CDR3 sequence: CASSSSVPNSPLHF. The CDR3 nucleotides read TGTGCCAGCAGCTCCAGCGTACCTAATTCACCCCTCCACTTT.

The rearrangement uses TRBV18 and TRBJ1-1, with D unclear. Trimming removed 2 bases at V and 5 bases at J, with 9 bases between. Germline assignment: CDR1 KGHSH and CDR2 LQKENI. The CDR3 is made up of 13 amino acids. The CDR3 loop is CASSPSGWTEAFF. Written as DNA, the CDR3 is TGTGCCAGCTCACCAAGCGGGTGGACTGAAGCTTTCTTT.

The chain combines TRBV4-2 with TRBJ1-1; 8 bases are a match to TRBD1. J gave up 5 bases and V 6 bases, and 14 bases lay outside the gene matches. The CDR3 consists of 16 residues. Germline-derived CDR1 and CDR2 are LGHNA and YNFKEQ. DNA of the CDR3: TGTGCCAGCAGTCGGAATTCCGGAACAGGGGGGACTGAAGCTTTCTTT. Translation gives CASSRNSGTGGTEAFF.

The chain recombines TRBV7-9 with TRBJ2-1; 7 nucleotides match TRBD1. This CDR3 is built from 16 residues. Trimming at V came to 4 bases and at J to 0 bases, leaving 6 bases not matched to a gene. CDR1 SEHNR and CDR2 FQNEAQ come from the germline V gene (reference sequence). The CDR3 region is CASSSLGTASYNEQFF. CDR3 sequence (DNA): TGTGCCAGCAGCTCTCTGGGGACAGCCTCCTACAATGAGCAGTTCTTC.

The sample holds one count of this clone. This chain joins TRBV18 and TRBJ2-1; TRBD2 agrees at 12 bases. The germline V gene has CDR1 KGHSH and CDR2 LQKENI. The CDR3 is made up of 16 amino acids. After removal of 3 bases from V and 5 bases from J, the junction contained 5 bases not matched to a gene. The CDR3 DNA is TGTGCCAGCTCACCTTGGACTAGCGGGACTCACAATGAGCAGTTCTTC. This sequence encodes CASSPWTSGTHNEQFF.

CDR3 amino acids: CASSLVTGQGGSGDTQYF. The CDR3 DNA follows: TGTGCCAGCAGCTTAGTGACGGGACAGGGTGGGAGCGGAGATACGCAGTATTTT. The rearrangement uses TRBV11-2 and TRBJ2-3; the match to TRBD1 covers 9 bases. With 1 base clipped from V and 5 bases from J, the junction kept 13 bases outside the gene matches. From germline, CDR1 is SGHAT and CDR2 FQNNGV. The CDR3 has 18 amino acids. Full variable domain (remainder filled in from reference TRBV11-2 and TRBJ2-3): EAGVAQSPRYKIIEKRQSVAFWCNPISGHATLYWYQQILGQGPKLLIQFQNNGVVDDSQLPKDRFSAERLKGVDSTLKIQPAKLEDSAVYLCASSLVTGQGGSGDTQYFGPGTRLTVL.

The V gene is TRBV24-1, the J gene TRBJ2-3; possible D gene TRBD2, 6 bases. V gave up 7 bases and J gave up 5 bases, with 15 bases separating them. This CDR3 is 14 amino acids long. CDR1 is KGHDR, CDR2 SFDVKD, per germline. CDR3: CATRAEGAGDTQYF. The CDR3 DNA sequence: TGTGCCACCAGGGCAGAGGGAGCGGGAGATACGCAGTATTTT.

This chain connects TRBV9 to TRBJ2-1; 8 nucleotides align to TRBD2. The CDR3 is made up of 16 amino acids. Looked up from germline, CDR1 is SGDLS and CDR2 is YYNGEE. V was clipped by 0 bases and J by 4 bases; unmatched bases: 6. CDR3 bases: TGTGCCAGCAGCGTAGCGGGTAGCGGGAAGTACAATGAGCAGTTCTTC. Translated, it gives CASSVAGSGKYNEQFF.

This clone was counted once. This chain links TRBV28 with TRBJ1-2; D call uncertain. Between the trimmed V and J ends, which lost 3 bases and 8 bases, there was a span of 16 bases. Germline CDR1 and CDR2: MDHEN and SYDVKM. The CDR3 runs to 14 residues. The CDR3 nucleotides are TGTGCCAGCAGTTTCGGAGCGACGCAGAGGGGCTACACCTTC. This gives the protein CASSFGATQRGYTF.

The rearrangement links TRBV30 to TRBJ2-4; tentative D call: TRBD2 (5 bases). This CDR3 is 17 amino acids long. V lost 0 bases to trimming and J lost 4 bases, with 19 bases between them. Germline values: CDR1 GTSNPN, CDR2 SVGIG (reference sequence). This CDR3 is CAWSVVEGWHTKNIQYF. CDR3 coding DNA: TGTGCCTGGAGTGTGGTCGAGGGTTGGCACACAAAAAACATTCAGTACTTC.

This chain joins TRBV27 and TRBJ1-4; possible D gene TRBD1, 6 bases. CDR3 size: 15 residues. Germline CDR1 and CDR2: MNHEY and SMNVEV (reference sequence). V lost 6 bases to trimming and J lost 3 bases, with 14 bases between them. The CDR3 DNA reads as TGTGCCAGCAGAAGGATAGGGGGGGCTAATGAAAAACTGTTTTTT. Translating gives CASRRIGGANEKLFF.

The chain employs TRBV7-9 and TRBJ1-2; D is unresolved. Germline V gene data show CDR1 as SEHNR and CDR2 as FQNEAQ (reference sequence). V was cut by 0 bases and J by 6 bases, with 8 bases left in between. The CDR3 consists of 13 residues. The CDR3 reads CASSLAWEDGYTF. The CDR3 bases are TGTGCCAGCAGCTTAGCCTGGGAGGATGGCTACACCTTC.

The chain links TRBV9 to TRBJ1-3; no firm D call. V lost 0 bases to trimming and J lost 0 bases, with 10 bases between them. CDR1 and CDR2 from the germline V gene are SGDLS and YYNGEE. The length of the CDR3 is 16 residues. This CDR3 is CASSVGLGGSGNTIYF. In DNA form, the CDR3 reads TGTGCCAGCAGCGTAGGCTTAGGAGGCTCTGGAAACACCATATATTTT. The whole variable domain, remainder taken from reference TRBV9 and TRBJ1-3, is DSGVTQTPKHLITATGQRVTLRCSPRSGDLSVYWYQQSLDQGLQFLIQYYNGEERAKGNILERFSAQQFPDLHSELNLSSLELGDSALYFCASSVGLGGSGNTIYFGEGSWLTVV.

The V gene is TRBV9, the J gene TRBJ2-5; the D gene is possibly TRBD2 (5 bases). This CDR3 region has 14 residues. The V and J ends lost 3 bases and 3 bases respectively, with 12 bases between them. Germline V gene lookup returns CDR1 SGDLS and CDR2 YYNGEE. CDR3 loop: CASSAGGEEETQYF. The CDR3 DNA reads as TGTGCCAGCAGCGCCGGAGGAGAAGAAGAGACCCAGTACTTC.

The V gene is TRBV7-6, the J gene TRBJ1-4; TRBD1 matches at 8 bases. This CDR3 comprises 12 residues. Per germline, CDR1 SGHVS and CDR2 FNYEAQ. V lost 5 bases, J lost 11 bases, and 4 bases stayed unmatched. The CDR3 protein is CASSQTGDKLFF. The CDR3 DNA follows: TGTGCCAGCAGCCAGACAGGGGATAAACTGTTTTTT.

The table lists this clone with a few counts. The CDR3 reads CASSQLPSGSIGELFF. As DNA, the CDR3 is TGTGCCAGCAGCCAACTACCTAGCGGGAGTATCGGGGAGCTGTTTTTT. V gene TRBV11-2 combines with J gene TRBJ2-2; 10 bases fit TRBD2. The junction had 10 bases not matched to a gene; V was cut back by 5 bases and J by 7 bases. This CDR3 is built from 16 residues. The V gene's germline CDR1 is SGHAT and CDR2 FQNNGV.

This clone has a handful of counts. The chain has TRBV11-2 and TRBJ1-1; no clear D. The CDR3 length is 14 residues. Trimming removed 6 bases at V and 1 base at J, with 12 bases between. CDR1 and CDR2 from the germline V gene are SGHAT and FQNNGV. In DNA, the CDR3 is TGTGCCAGCAGTACGGATCCAGGGAACACTGAAGCTTTCTTT. Its translation is CASSTDPGNTEAFF.

The chain joins TRBV9 to TRBJ2-7; 10 bases map to TRBD2. The germline CDR1 and CDR2 sequences are SGDLS and YYNGEE. The CDR3 has 15 residues. V lost 0 bases, J lost 2 bases, and 2 bases stayed unmatched. The CDR3 protein is CASSVGTSGTYEQYF. DNA of the CDR3: TGTGCCAGCAGCGTAGGGACTAGCGGTACCTACGAGCAGTACTTC.

The V gene is TRBV5-1, the J gene TRBJ2-7; D remains unclear. This CDR3 region has 14 residues. V was shortened by 0 bases and J by 3 bases, with 10 bases between the two germline ends. Germline V gives CDR1 SGHRS, CDR2 YFSETQ. The CDR3 DNA reads as TGCGCCAGCAGCTTGGGTTCAACCTACTACGAGCAGTACTTC. Residues: CASSLGSTYYEQYF.

V and J are TRBV7-2 and TRBJ1-4; possibly TRBD1 for D (5 bases). The V gene's germline CDR1 is SGHTA and CDR2 FQGNSA. This CDR3 has 14 residues. V lost 5 bases and J lost 14, with 21 bases in between. The CDR3 DNA sequence: TGTGCCAGCAGCCCAGCCCTACTGACAGCACGCCTGTTTTTT. It is translated as CASSPALLTARLFF.

This chain uses TRBV21-1 with TRBJ2-4; whether TRBD2, the table's D call, matches the DNA was not checked. TRBV21-1 has pseudogene status. The CDR3 is made up of 14 amino acids. The CDR3: CASSPPGAGNIQYF. CDR3 sequence (DNA): TGTGCCAGCAGCCCCCCGGGAGCGGGGAACATTCAGTACTTC.